Presented here are 17 T cell receptor beta chains from one specimen sequenced in a study of blood T cell repertoires in COVID-19. This table comes from immunoSEQ multiplex PCR, and its TCRdb copy is limited to in-frame clones, with some not included. In the table there are approximately 240,000 clones, approximately 87% of which are singletons. Sequenced input: PBMCs or T cells enriched from blood (not recorded which). All receptors come from a woman aged 45-65 years in a cohort exposed to, infected with or recovered from COVID-19 (not recorded which).

This chain connects TRBV5-1 to TRBJ2-1; the match to TRBD2 covers 8 bases. After removal of 0 bases from V and 4 bases from J, the junction contained 6 bases not matched to a gene. This CDR3 spans 16 amino acids. The germline V gene has CDR1 SGHRS and CDR2 YFSETQ. This chain's CDR3 is CASSLVVAGLYNEQFF. In DNA, the CDR3 is TGCGCCAGCAGCTTGGTGGTAGCGGGGCTATACAATGAGCAGTTCTTC. The whole variable domain, remainder taken from reference TRBV5-1 and TRBJ2-1, is KAGVTQTPRYLIKTRGQQVTLSCSPISGHRSVSWYQQTPGQGLQFLFEYFSETQRNKGNFPGRFSGRQFSNSRSEMNVSTLELGDSALYLCASSLVVAGLYNEQFFGPGTRLTVL.

The sample holds one count of this clone. The chain couples TRBV18 to TRBJ1-2; TRBD1 aligns across 9 bases. The CDR3 consists of 15 residues. The V gene end was trimmed by 1 base and the J gene end by 3 bases; junction bases not matched to a gene: 3. Germline-derived CDR1 and CDR2 are KGHSH and LQKENI. CDR3 nucleotides: TGTGCCAGCTCACCACGAGACAGGGGGGACTATGGCTACACCTTC. This encodes CASSPRDRGDYGYTF.

The CDR3 bases are TGTGCCAGCAGCGTTAGCGGGGGGGGAAAAGAGACCCAGTACTTC. Its protein product is CASSVSGGGKETQYF. V usage is TRBV9 and J usage is TRBJ2-5; 11 bases agree with TRBD2. The V and J ends lost 2 bases and 3 bases, in that order; junction bases with no gene match: 3. Per the germline V gene, CDR1 is SGDLS and CDR2 is YYNGEE. CDR3 length equals 15 residues.

The chain is built from TRBV5-1 and TRBJ1-3, with D perhaps matching TRBD1 (6 bases). V lost 5 bases and J 0 bases, leaving 9 bases between the germline ends. This CDR3 is built from 14 residues. Germline CDR1 and CDR2: SGHRS and YFSETQ. As DNA, the CDR3 is TGCGCCAGCAGGGACAGTAGCTCTGGAAACACCATATATTTT. This codes for CASRDSSSGNTIYF.

V usage is TRBV5-1 and J usage is TRBJ1-1; the D gene is possibly TRBD1 (5 bases). This CDR3 comprises 15 residues. The germline V gene has CDR1 SGHRS and CDR2 YFSETQ. V lost 4 bases and J 6 bases, leaving 19 bases between the germline ends. The CDR3 DNA reads TGCGCCAGCAGCGGGTCTTCCGGGGGAGAGGCTGAAGCTTTCTTT. It specifies CASSGSSGGEAEAFF.

The rearrangement links TRBV28 to TRBJ1-2; TRBD1 matches at 10 bases. CDR1 and CDR2 from the germline V gene are MDHEN and SYDVKM. Trimming took 6 bases from V and 7 from J; bases not matched to a gene: 11. The length of the CDR3 is 15 residues. The DNA for the CDR3 is TGTGCCAGCAGCGCCACCGGGACAGGGGTGGTTGGCTACACCTTC. Translating gives CASSATGTGVVGYTF.

This chain connects TRBV6-2 or TRBV6-3 to TRBJ1-5; TRBD1 matches 8 bases. From germline, CDR1 is MNHEY and CDR2 SVGEGT. The CDR3 length is 16 residues. V lost 6 bases and J lost 6; bases outside the gene matches: 13. CDR3 nucleotides: TGTGCCAGCAGCAAACCGACAGGGGCAGAGGGTCAGCCCCAGCATTTT. This sequence encodes CASSKPTGAEGQPQHF.

The chain couples TRBV3-1 (or the pseudogene TRBV3-2) to TRBJ1-6, with D unresolved. This CDR3 is 14 amino acids long. Deletions cut 7 bases from V and 10 bases from J, with 17 bases between. Per germline, CDR1 LGHDT and CDR2 YNNKEL (reference sequence). The CDR3: CASKKGGRGSPLHF. CDR3 sequence (DNA): TGTGCCAGCAAAAAGGGAGGCAGAGGGTCACCCCTCCACTTT.

The chain employs TRBV7-2 and TRBJ2-3; D call uncertain. The CDR3 extends over 11 amino acids. Per germline, CDR1 SGHTA and CDR2 FQGNSA. The V end lost 5 bases, the J end lost 7 bases, and 7 bases lay between the germline ends. The CDR3: CASSPDNTQYF. CDR3 in DNA: TGTGCCAGCAGCCCCGACAATACGCAGTATTTT.

The J gene is TRBJ2-1, the V gene TRBV6-2 or TRBV6-3; maybe TRBD2 (6 bases). There are 15 residues in the CDR3. CDR1 and CDR2 from the germline V gene are MNHEY and SVGEGT. Trimming left V 4 bases short and J 8 bases short, with 18 bases between. This CDR3 reads CASSSGTLDGDEQFF. DNA of the CDR3: TGTGCCAGCAGTTCCGGGACTTTAGATGGGGATGAGCAGTTCTTC.

V is TRBV30 and J is TRBJ2-5, with D possibly being TRBD2 (5 bases). Germline CDR1 GTSNPN, CDR2 SVGIG (reference sequence). This CDR3 comprises 13 residues. The V gene lost 3 bases and the J gene lost 7 bases, with 15 bases spanning the gap. The CDR3 reads CAWSPAGVRTQYF. In DNA form, the CDR3 reads TGTGCCTGGAGCCCGGCGGGCGTTCGGACCCAGTACTTC. The full variable domain, rest sourced from reference TRBV30 and TRBJ2-5, is SQTIHQWPATLVQPVGSPLSLECTVEGTSNPNLYWYRQAAGRGLQLLFYSVGIGQISSEVPQNLSASRPQDRQFILSSKKLLLSDSGFYLCAWSPAGVRTQYFGPGTRLLVL.

The chain uses TRBV3-1 (or the pseudogene TRBV3-2) and TRBJ1-3; D gene unclear. Germline lookup yields CDR1 LGHDT and CDR2 YNNKEL (reference sequence). CDR3 length: 16 amino acids. V lost 2 bases and J 2 bases, leaving 13 bases between the germline ends. CDR3: CASSQQAIGTGNTIYF. CDR3 DNA: TGTGCCAGCAGCCAACAGGCAATCGGTACTGGAAACACCATATATTTT.

The CDR3: CASSYSQTGSGNTIYF. CDR3 bases: TGTGCCAGCAGTTACTCGCAGACAGGGTCTGGAAACACCATATATTTT. This rearrangement joins TRBV6-5 to TRBJ1-3; 7 nucleotides align to TRBD1. The junction had 3 bases not matched to a gene; V was cut back by 0 bases and J by 1 base. Germline loops: CDR1 MNHEY, CDR2 SVGAGI. The CDR3 runs to 16 residues.

This clone was detected only once. V and J are TRBV5-4 and TRBJ1-1; tentatively, D is TRBD1 (6 bases). CDR1 and CDR2 from the germline V gene are SGHNT and YYREEE (reference sequence). CDR3 length equals 16 residues. The V end lost 4 bases, the J end lost 6 bases, and 22 bases lay between the germline ends. The CDR3 reads CASSPPSAGALAEAFF. The CDR3 region has the DNA TGTGCCAGCAGCCCCCCCTCCGCAGGGGCCTTAGCTGAAGCTTTCTTT.

This rearrangement joins TRBV27 to TRBJ2-7; TRBD2 agrees at 15 bases. Unmatched junction bases numbered 3, after V lost 6 bases and J lost 6 bases. This CDR3 contains 14 residues. The V gene's germline CDR1 is MNHEY and CDR2 SMNVEV (reference sequence). The CDR3 coding sequence is TGTGCCAGCAGGCGGACTAGCGGGGGGGGCGAGCAGTACTTC. Protein: CASRRTSGGGEQYF.

This sequence joins TRBV19 and TRBJ1-6; maybe TRBD1 (6 bases). Trimming cost V 6 bases and J 5 bases, with 17 bases left between them. This CDR3 has 16 residues. Per the germline V gene, CDR1 is LNHDA and CDR2 is SQIVND (reference sequence). CDR3 sequence (DNA): TGTGCCAGTAGGCCGGGGGGGCGCGGTGATAATTCACCCCTCCACTTT. It codes for CASRPGGRGDNSPLHF.

The chain couples TRBV18 to TRBJ2-2; 7 bases fit TRBD1. The J segment lost 4 bases and the V segment lost 6 bases, leaving 5 bases of the junction unmatched. The CDR3 runs to 14 residues. Per the germline V gene, CDR1 is KGHSH and CDR2 is LQKENI. CDR3 sequence (DNA): TGTGCCAGCTCCCCAAGACAGGGCACCGGGGAGCTGTTTTTT. Translating gives CASSPRQGTGELFF. The full variable domain, completed using reference TRBV18 and TRBJ2-2, is NAGVMQNPRHLVRRRGQEARLRCSPMKGHSHVYWYRQLPEEGLKFMVYLQKENIIDESGMPKERFSAEFPKEGPSILRIQQVVRGDSAAYFCASSPRQGTGELFFGEGSRLTVL.